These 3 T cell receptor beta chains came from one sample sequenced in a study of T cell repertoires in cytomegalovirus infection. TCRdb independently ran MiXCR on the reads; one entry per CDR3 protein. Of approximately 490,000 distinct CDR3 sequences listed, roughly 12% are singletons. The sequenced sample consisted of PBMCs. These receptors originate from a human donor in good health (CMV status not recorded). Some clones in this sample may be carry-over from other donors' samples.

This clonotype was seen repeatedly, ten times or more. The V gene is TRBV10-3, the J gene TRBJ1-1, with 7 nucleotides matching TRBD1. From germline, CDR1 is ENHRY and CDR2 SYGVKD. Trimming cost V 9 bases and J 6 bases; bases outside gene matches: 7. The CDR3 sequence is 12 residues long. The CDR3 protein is CAMGRGRAEAFF. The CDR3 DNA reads TGTGCCATGGGCAGGGGGAGAGCTGAAGCTTTCTTT.

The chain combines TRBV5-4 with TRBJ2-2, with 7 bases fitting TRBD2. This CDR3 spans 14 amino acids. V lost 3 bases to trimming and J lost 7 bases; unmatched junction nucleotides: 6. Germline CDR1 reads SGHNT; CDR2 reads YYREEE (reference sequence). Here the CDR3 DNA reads TGTGCCAGCAGCTCCGGACTAGAAATCGGGGAGCTGTTTTTT. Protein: CASSSGLEIGELFF. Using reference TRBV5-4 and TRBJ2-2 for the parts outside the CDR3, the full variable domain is ETGVTQSPTHLIKTRGQQVTLRCSSQSGHNTVSWYQQALGQGPQFIFQYYREEENGRGNFPPRFSGLQFPNYSSELNVNALELDDSALYLCASSSGLEIGELFFGEGSRLTVL.

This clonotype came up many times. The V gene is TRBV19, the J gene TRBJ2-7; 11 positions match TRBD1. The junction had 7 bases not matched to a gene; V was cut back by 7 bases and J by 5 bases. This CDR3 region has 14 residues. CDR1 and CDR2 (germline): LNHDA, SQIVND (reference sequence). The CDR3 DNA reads TGTGCCAGTAATAAGGACAGGGGGCAAGACGAGCAGTACTTC. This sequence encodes CASNKDRGQDEQYF.